A selection of T cell receptor beta chains follows, all from one sample in a study of control samples from healthy donors and cancer patients. Assay: immunoSEQ multiplex PCR; the TCRdb copy retains only in-frame clones and omits some. The top ten clones hold 11% of a sample with almost 85,000 clones, 70% to 85% of them seen once. Material for sequencing was PBMCs. All receptors come from a man in his sixties with head and neck cancer. CDR3s include the opening cysteine and the closing phenylalanine or tryptophan. The D gene is left open where the match is weak. Clone size is given for some rows only: seen once, a few or many times, or a class if the clone is expanded.

V: TRBV3-1/TRBV3-2; size: NA; D: NA; J: TRBJ2-2; CDR3: CASSHGTGWNTGELFF; DNA: TGTGCCAGCAGCCATGGTACGGGATGGAACACCGGGGAGCTGTTTTTT
V: TRBV11-2; size: NA; D: NA; J: TRBJ2-7; CDR3: CASSVGSGEFYEQYF; DNA: TGTGCCAGCAGCGTGGGGAGCGGAGAATTCTACGAGCAGTACTTC
V: TRBV19; size: NA; D: NA; J: TRBJ2-7; CDR3: CASSSLDYEQYF; DNA: TGTGCCAGTAGTTCCCTCGACTACGAGCAGTACTTC
V: TRBV4-2; size: NA; D: NA; J: TRBJ2-5; CDR3: CASSQAVEETQYF; DNA: TGTGCCAGCAGCCAAGCTGTAGAAGAGACCCAGTACTTC
V: TRBV28; size: NA; D: NA; J: TRBJ1-5; CDR3: CASSWSRVDQPQHF; DNA: TGTGCCAGCAGTTGGTCCCGGGTCGATCAGCCCCAGCATTTT
V: TRBV6-2/TRBV6-3; size: NA; D: NA; J: TRBJ2-1; CDR3: CASSHGPGRLGNEQFF; DNA: TGTGCCAGCAGTCACGGCCCCGGGCGTCTAGGGAATGAGCAGTTCTTC
V: TRBV3-1/TRBV3-2; size: NA; D: NA; J: TRBJ2-2; CDR3: CASSPIRNTGELFF; DNA: TGTGCCAGCAGCCCGATCAGGAACACCGGGGAGCTGTTTTTT
V: TRBV15; size: NA; D: NA; J: TRBJ2-6; CDR3: CATSRVQGSRANVLTF; DNA: TGTGCCACCAGCAGAGTCCAGGGTTCTAGGGCCAACGTCCTGACTTTC
V: TRBV7-9; size: NA; D: NA; J: TRBJ2-7; CDR3: CASSYIDESYEQYF; DNA: TGTGCCAGCAGCTACATCGATGAGAGCTACGAGCAGTACTTC
V: TRBV3-1/TRBV3-2; size: NA; D: TRBD1; J: TRBJ1-5; CDR3: CASSQDPPTGEEHQPQHF; DNA: TGTGCCAGCAGCCAAGACCCTCCGACAGGGGAGGAACATCAGCCCCAGCATTTT
V: TRBV5-4; size: NA; D: NA; J: TRBJ2-6; CDR3: CASSPPSGANVLTF; DNA: TGTGCCAGCAGCCCTCCCTCTGGGGCCAACGTCCTGACTTTC
V: TRBV19; size: NA; D: NA; J: TRBJ2-7; CDR3: CASSPHRTASYEQYF; DNA: TGTGCCAGTAGTCCGCATCGGACAGCCTCCTACGAGCAGTACTTC
V: TRBV5-8; size: once; D: TRBD1; J: TRBJ1-1; CDR3: CASSLQGVLTEAFF; DNA: TGTGCCAGCAGCTTACAGGGGGTGCTCACTGAAGCTTTCTTT
V: TRBV27; size: NA; D: TRBD1; J: TRBJ1-1; CDR3: CASRPVGTGWNTEAFF; DNA: TGTGCCAGCAGGCCCGTCGGGACAGGGTGGAACACTGAAGCTTTCTTT
V: TRBV2; size: NA; D: NA; J: TRBJ2-5; CDR3: CASKVRGATQETQYF; DNA: TGTGCCAGCAAAGTACGGGGCGCTACTCAAGAGACCCAGTACTTC
V: TRBV29-1; size: NA; D: TRBD1; J: TRBJ2-1; CDR3: CSVPAAGTGKDNEQFF; DNA: TGCAGCGTTCCTGCCGCCGGGACAGGGAAGGACAATGAGCAGTTCTTC
V: TRBV15; size: NA; D: NA; J: TRBJ1-4; CDR3: CATSTRATNEKLFF; DNA: TGTGCCACCAGCACAAGAGCAACTAATGAAAAACTGTTTTTT
V: TRBV7-2; size: few; D: TRBD1; J: TRBJ1-2; CDR3: CASSYTGTGVDYTF; DNA: TGTGCCAGCAGCTATACCGGGACAGGGGTAGACTACACCTTC
V: TRBV24-1; size: NA; D: NA; J: TRBJ2-7; CDR3: CATSAADSFEQYF; DNA: TGTGCCACCAGTGCGGCAGACTCCTTCGAGCAGTACTTC
V: TRBV11-3; size: NA; D: TRBD2; J: TRBJ2-7; CDR3: CASSGLAGSHEQYF; DNA: TGTGCCAGCAGTGGACTAGCGGGATCTCACGAGCAGTACTTC
V: TRBV18; size: NA; D: NA; J: TRBJ1-1; CDR3: CASSPRGYYAEAFF; DNA: TGTGCCAGCTCACCCAGGGGATACTACGCTGAAGCTTTCTTT
V: TRBV19; size: NA; D: NA; J: TRBJ1-5; CDR3: CASSGLQDNQPQHF; DNA: TGTGCCAGTTCGGGATTACAGGACAATCAGCCCCAGCATTTT
V: TRBV3-1/TRBV3-2; size: NA; D: NA; J: TRBJ1-1; CDR3: CASSQVEWMNTEAFF; DNA: TGTGCCAGCAGCCAAGTAGAGTGGATGAACACTGAAGCTTTCTTT
V: TRBV5-5; size: NA; D: TRBD1; J: TRBJ2-7; CDR3: CASSLEGTGSYEQYF; DNA: TGTGCCAGCAGCTTGGAAGGGACAGGGTCCTACGAGCAGTACTTC
V: TRBV4-1; size: NA; D: NA; J: TRBJ2-5; CDR3: CASSQVNRLETQYF; DNA: TGCGCCAGCAGCCAAGTGAATAGATTAGAGACCCAGTACTTC
V: TRBV5-1; size: once; D: NA; J: TRBJ1-1; CDR3: CASSFNTWNTEAFF; DNA: TGCGCCAGCAGCTTTAACACCTGGAACACTGAAGCTTTCTTT
V: TRBV27; size: NA; D: NA; J: TRBJ2-3; CDR3: CASSPFYASTDTQYF; DNA: TGTGCCAGCAGTCCATTCTATGCTAGCACAGATACGCAGTATTTT
V: TRBV4-2; size: NA; D: NA; J: TRBJ1-2; CDR3: CASSQEMGNYGYTF; DNA: TGTGCCAGCAGCCAAGAGATGGGGAACTATGGCTACACCTTC
V: TRBV12-1; size: NA; D: NA; J: TRBJ1-2; CDR3: CANRDRGYYGYTF; DNA: TGTGCCAACCGGGACAGGGGCTACTATGGCTACACCTTC
V: TRBV15; size: NA; D: NA; J: TRBJ2-2; CDR3: CATKVDSNLGPGELFF; DNA: TGTGCCACCAAAGTCGACAGTAACCTTGGACCCGGGGAGCTGTTTTTT
V: TRBV3-1/TRBV3-2; size: NA; D: NA; J: TRBJ1-2; CDR3: CASSQGPSTGYTF; DNA: TGTGCCAGCAGCCAAGGTCCCAGTACTGGCTACACCTTC
V: TRBV5-1; size: few; D: TRBD1; J: TRBJ2-7; CDR3: CASSVGQGAFKQYF; DNA: TGCGCCAGCAGCGTGGGACAGGGGGCGTTTAAGCAGTACTTC
V: TRBV7-8; size: NA; D: TRBD1; J: TRBJ1-1; CDR3: CASSLDIGGAEAFF; DNA: TGTGCCAGCAGCTTAGACATAGGGGGCGCGGAAGCTTTCTTT
V: TRBV2; size: NA; D: TRBD1; J: TRBJ1-2; CDR3: CASSVSQGAGGYTF; DNA: TGTGCCAGCAGTGTATCACAGGGGGCGGGAGGCTACACCTTC
V: TRBV30; size: NA; D: NA; J: TRBJ1-4; CDR3: CAWRGVEEKLFF; DNA: TGTGCCTGGAGAGGGGTGGAAGAAAAACTGTTTTTT
V: TRBV6-9; size: NA; D: NA; J: TRBJ1-2; CDR3: CARATFGARIYGYTF; DNA: NA
V: TRBV5-4; size: few; D: TRBD2; J: TRBJ2-7; CDR3: CASFIQGTRVEQYF; DNA: TGTGCCTCGTTTATTCAGGGGACTAGGGTCGAGCAGTACTTC
V: TRBV19; size: once; D: NA; J: TRBJ2-2; CDR3: CASRPGGFTGELFF; DNA: TGTGCCAGTAGGCCCGGGGGATTTACCGGGGAGCTGTTTTTT
V: TRBV30; size: NA; D: NA; J: TRBJ1-5; CDR3: CAWSIGIGNQPQHF; DNA: TGTGCCTGGAGTATCGGTATTGGCAATCAGCCCCAGCATTTT
V: TRBV28; size: NA; D: NA; J: TRBJ1-2; CDR3: CASSSRTYGYTF; DNA: TGTGCCAGCAGTTCCAGGACCTATGGCTACACCTTC
V: TRBV5-1; size: NA; D: NA; J: TRBJ2-6; CDR3: CASSLVESGANVLTF; DNA: TGCGCCAGCAGCTTGGTGGAGTCCGGGGCCAACGTCCTGACTTTC
V: TRBV19; size: NA; D: NA; J: TRBJ2-5; CDR3: CASRGRWTETQYF; DNA: TGTGCCAGTCGCGGTAGATGGACAGAGACCCAGTACTTC
V: TRBV10-3; size: NA; D: NA; J: TRBJ2-7; CDR3: CAISDASGEQYF; DNA: TGTGCCATCAGTGACGCCAGTGGCGAGCAGTACTTC
V: TRBV5-1; size: NA; D: NA; J: TRBJ2-4; CDR3: CASSSGTQGQSIQYF; DNA: TGCGCCAGCAGCTCCGGGACCCAGGGGCAAAGCATTCAGTACTTC
V: TRBV6-5; size: NA; D: NA; J: TRBJ2-4; CDR3: CASTREGVGKNIQYF; DNA: TGTGCCAGCACCAGGGAAGGGGTCGGCAAAAACATTCAGTACTTC
V: TRBV11-2; size: NA; D: NA; J: TRBJ2-4; CDR3: CASSPTRGNIQYF; DNA: TGTGCCAGCAGCCCTACCCGAGGAAACATTCAGTACTTC
V: TRBV6-5; size: NA; D: NA; J: TRBJ1-4; CDR3: CASRQPGTNHKLFF; DNA: TGTGCCAGCAGACAACCGGGAACGAACCACAAACTGTTTTTT
V: TRBV10-1; size: NA; D: NA; J: TRBJ1-1; CDR3: CASSETGGAFF; DNA: TGCGCCAGCAGTGAGACCGGGGGAGCTTTCTTT
V: TRBV2; size: NA; D: NA; J: TRBJ1-2; CDR3: CASSEVMGSYGYTF; DNA: TGTGCCAGCAGTGAAGTTATGGGGTCCTATGGCTACACCTTC
V: TRBV10-3; size: NA; D: NA; J: TRBJ2-3; CDR3: CAINRVWGGSTDTQYF; DNA: TGTGCCATCAACCGAGTTTGGGGAGGTTCCACAGATACGCAGTATTTT
V: TRBV28; size: NA; D: NA; J: TRBJ1-3; CDR3: CASSSRSSGNTIYF; DNA: TGTGCCAGCAGCTCCCGGAGCTCTGGAAACACCATATATTTT